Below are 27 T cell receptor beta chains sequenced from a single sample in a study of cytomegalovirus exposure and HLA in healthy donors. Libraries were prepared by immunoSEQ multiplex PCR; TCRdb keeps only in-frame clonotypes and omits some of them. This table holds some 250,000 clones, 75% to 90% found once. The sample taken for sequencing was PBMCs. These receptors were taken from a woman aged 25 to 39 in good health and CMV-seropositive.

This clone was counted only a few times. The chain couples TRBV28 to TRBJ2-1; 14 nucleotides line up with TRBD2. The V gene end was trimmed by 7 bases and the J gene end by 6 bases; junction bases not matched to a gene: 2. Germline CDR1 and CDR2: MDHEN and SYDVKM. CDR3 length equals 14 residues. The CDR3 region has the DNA TGTGCCAGCATGACTAGCGGGAGGGCCAATGAGCAGTTCTTC. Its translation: CASMTSGRANEQFF.

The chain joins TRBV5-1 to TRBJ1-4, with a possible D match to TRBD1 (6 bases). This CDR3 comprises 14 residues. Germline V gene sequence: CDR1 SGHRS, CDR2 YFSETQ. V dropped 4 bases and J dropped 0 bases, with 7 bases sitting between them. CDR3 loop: CASSPGATNEKLFF. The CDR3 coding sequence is TGCGCCAGCAGCCCAGGGGCAACTAATGAAAAACTGTTTTTT.

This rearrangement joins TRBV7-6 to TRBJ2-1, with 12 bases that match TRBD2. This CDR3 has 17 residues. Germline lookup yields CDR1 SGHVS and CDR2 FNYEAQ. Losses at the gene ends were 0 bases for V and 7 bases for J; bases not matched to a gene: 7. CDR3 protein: CASSLAASGRGINEQFF. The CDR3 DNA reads TGTGCCAGCAGCTTAGCGGCTAGCGGGAGGGGAATTAATGAGCAGTTCTTC.

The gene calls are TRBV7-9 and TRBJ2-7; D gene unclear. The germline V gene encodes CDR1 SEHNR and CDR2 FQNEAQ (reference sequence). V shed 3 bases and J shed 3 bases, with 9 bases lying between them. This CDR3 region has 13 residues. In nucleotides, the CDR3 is TGTGCCAGCAGCTTCTTATGGAGCTACGAGCAGTACTTC. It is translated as CASSFLWSYEQYF.

The CDR3 spells CASSEPRQGADYGYTF. The CDR3 DNA sequence: TGTGCCAGCAGCGAACCCCGTCAGGGGGCAGACTATGGCTACACCTTC. The V call is TRBV9, the J call TRBJ1-2; 8 bases map to TRBD1. Trimming removed 3 bases from V and 3 bases from J; junction bases left unmatched: 10. Germline CDR1 SGDLS, CDR2 YYNGEE. The CDR3 has 16 residues.

The CDR3 loop is CASSFGAVQTQYF. DNA of the CDR3: TGTGCCAGCAGCTTTGGAGCGGTACAGACCCAGTACTTC. The rearrangement uses TRBV11-3 and TRBJ2-5, with D perhaps matching TRBD2 (5 bases). The germline gives CDR1 SGHNT, CDR2 YENEEA. Trimming took off 3 bases at V and 6 bases at J, with 11 bases between the two ends. The CDR3 runs to 13 residues. Supplemented by reference TRBV11-3 and TRBJ2-5, the full variable domain reads EAGVVQSPRYKIIEKKQPVAFWCNPISGHNTLYWYLQNLGQGPELLIRYENEEAVDDSQLPKDRFSAERLKGVDSTLKIQPAELGDSAVYLCASSFGAVQTQYFGPGTRLLVL.

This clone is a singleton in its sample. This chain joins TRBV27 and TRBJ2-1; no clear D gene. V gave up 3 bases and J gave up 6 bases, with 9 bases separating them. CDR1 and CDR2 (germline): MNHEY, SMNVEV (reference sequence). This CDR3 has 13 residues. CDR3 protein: CASSFRELNEQFF. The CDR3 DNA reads TGTGCCAGCAGTTTCCGCGAGCTCAATGAGCAGTTCTTC.

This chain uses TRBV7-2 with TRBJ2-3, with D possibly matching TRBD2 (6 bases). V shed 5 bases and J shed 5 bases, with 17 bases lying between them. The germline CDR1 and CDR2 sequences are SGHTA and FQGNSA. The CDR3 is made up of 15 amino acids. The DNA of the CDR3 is TGTGCCAGCAGCCCTCGCGGGACTCGGCAAGATACGCAGTATTTT. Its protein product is CASSPRGTRQDTQYF.

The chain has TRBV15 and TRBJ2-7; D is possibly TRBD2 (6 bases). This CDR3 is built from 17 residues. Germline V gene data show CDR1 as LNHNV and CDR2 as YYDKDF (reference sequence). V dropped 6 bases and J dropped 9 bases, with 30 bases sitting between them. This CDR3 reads CATSYGTGTLDHGVQYF. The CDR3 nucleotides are TGTGCCACCAGTTATGGGACGGGGACTCTGGACCACGGCGTGCAGTACTTC.

The CDR3 region has the DNA TGCGCCAGCATACAAGGGAGCGGGAACACTGAAGCTTTCTTT. Translated: CASIQGSGNTEAFF. J is TRBJ1-1 and V is TRBV5-1, with no clear D. V lost 6 bases and J 1 base, leaving 13 bases between the germline ends. The germline CDR1 and CDR2 sequences are SGHRS and YFSETQ. The CDR3 has 14 amino acids. Full variable domain (missing parts from reference TRBV5-1 and TRBJ1-1): KAGVTQTPRYLIKTRGQQVTLSCSPISGHRSVSWYQQTPGQGLQFLFEYFSETQRNKGNFPGRFSGRQFSNSRSEMNVSTLELGDSALYLCASIQGSGNTEAFFGQGTRLTVV.

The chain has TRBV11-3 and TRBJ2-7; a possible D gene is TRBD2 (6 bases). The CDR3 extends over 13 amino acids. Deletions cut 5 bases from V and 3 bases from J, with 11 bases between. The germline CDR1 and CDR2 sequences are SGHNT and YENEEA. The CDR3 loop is CASSLGGDYEQYF. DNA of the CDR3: TGTGCCAGCAGCCTGGGGGGAGACTACGAGCAGTACTTC.

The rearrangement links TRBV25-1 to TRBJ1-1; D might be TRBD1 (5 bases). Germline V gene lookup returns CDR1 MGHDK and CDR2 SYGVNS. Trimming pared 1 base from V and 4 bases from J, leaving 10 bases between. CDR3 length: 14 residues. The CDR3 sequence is CASSESGESTEAFF. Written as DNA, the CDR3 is TGTGCCAGCAGTGAATCGGGGGAAAGCACTGAAGCTTTCTTT.

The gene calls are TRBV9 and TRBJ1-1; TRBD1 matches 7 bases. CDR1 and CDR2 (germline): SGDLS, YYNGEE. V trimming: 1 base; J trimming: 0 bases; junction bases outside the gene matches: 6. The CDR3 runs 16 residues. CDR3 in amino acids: CASSVTRQGMNTEAFF. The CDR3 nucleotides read TGTGCCAGCAGCGTAACTCGACAGGGAATGAACACTGAAGCTTTCTTT.

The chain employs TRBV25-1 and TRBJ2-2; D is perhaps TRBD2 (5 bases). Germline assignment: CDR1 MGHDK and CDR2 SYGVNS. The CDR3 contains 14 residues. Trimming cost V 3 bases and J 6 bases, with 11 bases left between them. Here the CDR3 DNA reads TGTGCCAGCAGTGACCAAGAGGAGGCCGGGGAGCTGTTTTTT. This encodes CASSDQEEAGELFF.

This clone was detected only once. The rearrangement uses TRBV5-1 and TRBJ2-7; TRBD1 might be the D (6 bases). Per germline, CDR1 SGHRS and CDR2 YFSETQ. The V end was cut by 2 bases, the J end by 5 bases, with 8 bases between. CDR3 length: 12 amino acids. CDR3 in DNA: TGCGCCAGCAGCTTAACAGGGCACGAGCAGTACTTC. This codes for CASSLTGHEQYF.

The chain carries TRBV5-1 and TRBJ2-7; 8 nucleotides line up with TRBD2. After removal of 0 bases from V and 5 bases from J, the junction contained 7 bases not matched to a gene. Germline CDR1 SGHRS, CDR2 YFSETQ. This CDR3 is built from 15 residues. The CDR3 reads CASSLEGLAGDEQYF. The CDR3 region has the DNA TGCGCCAGCAGCTTGGAAGGGCTAGCGGGTGACGAGCAGTACTTC.

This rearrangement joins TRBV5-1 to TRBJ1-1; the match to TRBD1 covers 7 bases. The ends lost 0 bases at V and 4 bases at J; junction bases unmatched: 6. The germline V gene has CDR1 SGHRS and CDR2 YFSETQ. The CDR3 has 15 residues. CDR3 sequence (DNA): TGCGCCAGCAGCTTGGATCCAGGGGGGAGCACTGAAGCTTTCTTT. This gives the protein CASSLDPGGSTEAFF.

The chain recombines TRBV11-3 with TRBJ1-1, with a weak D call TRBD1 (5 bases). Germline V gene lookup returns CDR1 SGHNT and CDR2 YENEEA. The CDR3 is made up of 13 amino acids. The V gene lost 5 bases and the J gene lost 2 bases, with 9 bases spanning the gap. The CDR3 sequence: CASSQTGNTEAFF. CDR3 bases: TGTGCCAGCAGCCAAACAGGAAACACTGAAGCTTTCTTT.

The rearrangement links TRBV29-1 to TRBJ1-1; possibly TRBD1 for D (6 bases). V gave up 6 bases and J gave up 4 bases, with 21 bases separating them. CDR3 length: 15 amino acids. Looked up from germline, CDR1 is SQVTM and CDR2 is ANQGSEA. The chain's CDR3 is CSVSHTGKISTEAFF. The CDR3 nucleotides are TGCAGCGTCTCTCACACAGGGAAAATAAGCACTGAAGCTTTCTTT.

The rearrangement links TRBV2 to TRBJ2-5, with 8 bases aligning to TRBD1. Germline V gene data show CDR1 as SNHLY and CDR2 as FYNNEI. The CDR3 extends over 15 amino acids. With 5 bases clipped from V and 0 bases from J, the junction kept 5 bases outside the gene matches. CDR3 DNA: TGTGCCAGCAGTAAGGACAGGGAGTACCAAGAGACCCAGTACTTC. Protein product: CASSKDREYQETQYF.

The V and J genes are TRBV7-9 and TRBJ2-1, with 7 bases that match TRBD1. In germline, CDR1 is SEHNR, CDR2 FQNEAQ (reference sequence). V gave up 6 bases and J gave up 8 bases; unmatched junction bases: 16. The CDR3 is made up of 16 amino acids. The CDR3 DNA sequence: TGTGCCAGCAGGCGTATCCGGGACAGCCTAAGGGATGAGCAGTTCTTC. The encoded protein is CASRRIRDSLRDEQFF.

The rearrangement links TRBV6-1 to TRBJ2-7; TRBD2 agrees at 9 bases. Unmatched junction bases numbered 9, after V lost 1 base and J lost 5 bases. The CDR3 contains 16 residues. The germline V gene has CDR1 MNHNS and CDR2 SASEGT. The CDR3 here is CASSEVIAGDLHEQYF. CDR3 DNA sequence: TGTGCCAGCAGTGAAGTAATAGCGGGAGACCTCCACGAGCAGTACTTC.

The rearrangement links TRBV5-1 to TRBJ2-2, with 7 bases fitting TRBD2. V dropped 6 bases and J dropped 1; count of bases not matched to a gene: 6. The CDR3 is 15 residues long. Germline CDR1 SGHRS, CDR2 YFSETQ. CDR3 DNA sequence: TGCGCCAGCACACAAGGGACTATGAACACCGGGGAGCTGTTTTTT. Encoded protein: CASTQGTMNTGELFF.

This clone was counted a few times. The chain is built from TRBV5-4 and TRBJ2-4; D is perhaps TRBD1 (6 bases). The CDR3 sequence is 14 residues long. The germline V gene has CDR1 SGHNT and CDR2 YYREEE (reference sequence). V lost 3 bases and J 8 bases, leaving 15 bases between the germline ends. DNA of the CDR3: TGTGCCAGCAGCTCTTACAGGGAAAGGGACATTCAGTACTTC. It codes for CASSSYRERDIQYF.

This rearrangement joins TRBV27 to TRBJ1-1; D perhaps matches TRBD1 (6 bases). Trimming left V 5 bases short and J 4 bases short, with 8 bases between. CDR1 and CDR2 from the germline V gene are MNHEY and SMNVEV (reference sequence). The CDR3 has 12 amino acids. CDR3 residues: CASSNRVTEAFF. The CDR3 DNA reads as TGTGCCAGCAGTAACAGGGTCACTGAAGCTTTCTTT.

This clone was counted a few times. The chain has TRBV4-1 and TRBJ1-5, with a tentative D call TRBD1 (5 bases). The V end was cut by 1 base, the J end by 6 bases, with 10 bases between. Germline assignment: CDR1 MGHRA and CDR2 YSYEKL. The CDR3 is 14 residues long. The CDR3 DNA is TGCGCCAGCAGCCAAGCAGGGCTTGGTCAGCCCCAGCATTTT. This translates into CASSQAGLGQPQHF.

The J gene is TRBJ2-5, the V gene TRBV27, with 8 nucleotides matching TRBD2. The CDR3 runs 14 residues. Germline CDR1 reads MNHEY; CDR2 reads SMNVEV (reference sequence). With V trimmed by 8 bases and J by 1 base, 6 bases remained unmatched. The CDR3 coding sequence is TGTGCCAGCCAGCCGACTAGCGTCCAAGAGACCCAGTACTTC. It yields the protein CASQPTSVQETQYF.